This is a list of T cell receptor beta chains from one sample in a study of T cell responses to AZD1222 COVID-19 vaccine. Generated by immunoSEQ multiplex PCR, the TCRdb table keeps only in-frame clones and is missing some. This table has about 78,000 clones, about nine tenths appearing once. The sequencing here drew on peripheral blood, taken on day 0 of AZD1222 vaccination. Source of these receptors: an adult in good health. The CDR3 runs from the conserved cysteine through the conserved F or W. Each record gives: V gene, J gene, clone size, D gene, CDR3 DNA, CDR3 protein. A D gene is named only where the DNA matches it firmly. Size is stated for part of the rows, as once, few or many counts, or as a class when the clone is expanded.

v_call: TRBV5-1
j_call: TRBJ2-2
clone_size: NA
d_call: NA
cdr3_nt: TGCGCCAGCGGACCCCGCCAGGGAGGCGGGGAGCTGTTTTTT
cdr3_aa: CASGPRQGGGELFF

v_call: TRBV7-8
j_call: TRBJ1-2
clone_size: NA
d_call: TRBD1
cdr3_nt: TGTGCCAGCAGCTTACTGTCAGGGGGCCATGGCTACACCTTC
cdr3_aa: CASSLLSGGHGYTF

v_call: TRBV2
j_call: TRBJ2-7
clone_size: NA
d_call: NA
cdr3_nt: TGTGCCAGCAGTGAAGCGCCGGGGGACGAGCAGTACTTC
cdr3_aa: CASSEAPGDEQYF

v_call: TRBV29-1
j_call: TRBJ2-3
clone_size: once
d_call: NA
cdr3_nt: TGCAGCGTTGTGAGACTAGGGGCAGATACGCAGTATTTT
cdr3_aa: CSVVRLGADTQYF

v_call: TRBV5-1
j_call: TRBJ1-4
clone_size: NA
d_call: NA
cdr3_nt: TGCGCCAGCAGATTACGGGTTGCAACTAATGAAAAACTGTTTTTT
cdr3_aa: CASRLRVATNEKLFF

v_call: TRBV19
j_call: TRBJ2-3
clone_size: NA
d_call: NA
cdr3_nt: TGTGCCAGTAGTATAGGTGGCGATACGCAGTATTTT
cdr3_aa: CASSIGGDTQYF

v_call: TRBV7-9
j_call: TRBJ1-2
clone_size: NA
d_call: NA
cdr3_nt: TGTGCCAGCAGCTTAAACTCCGGGACCTTCTATGGCTACACCTTC
cdr3_aa: CASSLNSGTFYGYTF

v_call: TRBV5-5
j_call: TRBJ1-6
clone_size: once
d_call: NA
cdr3_nt: TGTGCCAGCAGCTTTTCACCAGGGAATTCACCCCTCCACTTT
cdr3_aa: CASSFSPGNSPLHF

v_call: TRBV4-3
j_call: TRBJ2-1
clone_size: once
d_call: TRBD2
cdr3_nt: TGCGCCAGCAGCCAGGAAGTCAGCGGGAGTCGATATGAGCAGTTCTTC
cdr3_aa: CASSQEVSGSRYEQFF

v_call: TRBV6-6
j_call: TRBJ2-3
clone_size: NA
d_call: NA
cdr3_nt: TGTGCCAGCAGTCTGCCGGGTCCCACAGATACGCAGTATTTT
cdr3_aa: CASSLPGPTDTQYF

v_call: TRBV19
j_call: TRBJ1-2
clone_size: NA
d_call: NA
cdr3_nt: TGTGCCAGTACCCGCCAAGAAGCTCGGCATAACTATGGCTACACCTTC
cdr3_aa: CASTRQEARHNYGYTF

v_call: TRBV4-2
j_call: TRBJ2-4
clone_size: NA
d_call: NA
cdr3_nt: TGTGCCAGCAGCCAAGATATTAGGCGGTTAGCCAAAAACATTCAGTACTTC
cdr3_aa: CASSQDIRRLAKNIQYF

v_call: TRBV6-5
j_call: TRBJ1-6
clone_size: NA
d_call: TRBD1
cdr3_nt: TGTGCCAGCAGCGGCGGACAGGGGGGTAATTCACCCCTCCACTTT
cdr3_aa: CASSGGQGGNSPLHF

v_call: TRBV21-1
j_call: TRBJ1-5
clone_size: NA
d_call: NA
cdr3_nt: TGTGCCAGCAGCTTACAGGACAGGGCGCCCCGTCAGCCCCAGCATTTT
cdr3_aa: CASSLQDRAPRQPQHF

v_call: TRBV6-1
j_call: TRBJ1-1
clone_size: NA
d_call: NA
cdr3_nt: TGTGCCAGCAGTGAGTACAGGGTCGGGACTGAAGCTTTCTTT
cdr3_aa: CASSEYRVGTEAFF

v_call: TRBV6-5
j_call: TRBJ1-2
clone_size: NA
d_call: TRBD1
cdr3_nt: TGTGCCAGCAGGATACGGGGACAGGGGACTGATGGCTACACCTTC
cdr3_aa: CASRIRGQGTDGYTF

v_call: TRBV6-5
j_call: TRBJ1-4
clone_size: NA
d_call: NA
cdr3_nt: TGTGCCAGCAGTTACTCGACGACACCGGGCGGTGAAAAACTGTTTTTT
cdr3_aa: CASSYSTTPGGEKLFF

v_call: TRBV5-1
j_call: TRBJ2-2
clone_size: NA
d_call: TRBD1
cdr3_nt: TGCGCCAGCAGCGGAAGACAGGGGGCGGGCACCGGGGAGCTGTTTTTT
cdr3_aa: CASSGRQGAGTGELFF

v_call: TRBV10-3
j_call: TRBJ1-4
clone_size: NA
d_call: NA
cdr3_nt: TGTGCCGTCAGGAGGGAAAATGAAAAACTGTTTTTT
cdr3_aa: CAVRRENEKLFF

v_call: TRBV19
j_call: TRBJ1-2
clone_size: NA
d_call: NA
cdr3_nt: TGTGCCAGTAGTTCCGGTGGAGGGGCCCTCTATGGCTACACCTTC
cdr3_aa: CASSSGGGALYGYTF

v_call: TRBV29-1
j_call: TRBJ1-1
clone_size: NA
d_call: NA
cdr3_nt: TGCAGCGCACAGGTGTCGGGGAACACTGAAGCTTTCTTT
cdr3_aa: CSAQVSGNTEAFF

v_call: TRBV5-1
j_call: TRBJ1-2
clone_size: once
d_call: NA
cdr3_nt: TGCGCCAGCAGCCCAGGGACCAACTATGGCTACACCTTC
cdr3_aa: CASSPGTNYGYTF

v_call: TRBV9
j_call: TRBJ1-6
clone_size: NA
d_call: NA
cdr3_nt: TGTGCCAGCAGCGTAGAATCTAATAATTCACCCCTCCACTTT
cdr3_aa: CASSVESNNSPLHF

v_call: TRBV5-4
j_call: TRBJ2-2
clone_size: NA
d_call: NA
cdr3_nt: TGTGCCAGCAGCTTGGCCGGCGAGGGTGGCGCCGGGGAGCTGTTTTTT
cdr3_aa: CASSLAGEGGAGELFF

v_call: TRBV4-1
j_call: TRBJ1-1
clone_size: few
d_call: NA
cdr3_nt: TGCGCCAGCAGCCAAGACTTCCGGACAGACCCGTCGAACACTGAAGCTTTCTTT
cdr3_aa: CASSQDFRTDPSNTEAFF

v_call: TRBV7-3
j_call: TRBJ2-1
clone_size: NA
d_call: TRBD2
cdr3_nt: TGTGCCAGCAGCTTAGGACTAGCGGACTACAATGAGCAGTTCTTC
cdr3_aa: CASSLGLADYNEQFF

v_call: TRBV6-5
j_call: TRBJ1-5
clone_size: NA
d_call: NA
cdr3_nt: TGTGCCAGCAGCATCGGCATGGGTCAGCCCCAGCATTTT
cdr3_aa: CASSIGMGQPQHF

v_call: TRBV19
j_call: TRBJ2-3
clone_size: NA
d_call: TRBD2
cdr3_nt: TGTGCCAGTAGTATGGCTAGCGGGAGGGCCGTTCAGACGGATACGCAGTATTTT
cdr3_aa: CASSMASGRAVQTDTQYF

v_call: TRBV4-1
j_call: TRBJ2-7
clone_size: NA
d_call: NA
cdr3_nt: TGCGCCAGCAGCGCAAGAAGCCCCTCCGGCAGCGAGCAGTACTTC
cdr3_aa: CASSARSPSGSEQYF

v_call: TRBV10-2
j_call: TRBJ1-2
clone_size: NA
d_call: NA
cdr3_nt: TGCGCCAGCAGTGCAGCAGGGTATGATGGCTACACCTTC
cdr3_aa: CASSAAGYDGYTF

v_call: TRBV7-9
j_call: TRBJ1-2
clone_size: NA
d_call: TRBD1
cdr3_nt: TGTGCCAGCAGCCCCCGGGACAGGGTAGGGGGCTACACCTTC
cdr3_aa: CASSPRDRVGGYTF

v_call: TRBV4-1
j_call: TRBJ2-7
clone_size: NA
d_call: NA
cdr3_nt: TGCGCCAGCAGCCAAGTATTGGCAGATGACTACGAGCAGTACTTC
cdr3_aa: CASSQVLADDYEQYF

v_call: TRBV27
j_call: TRBJ1-6
clone_size: once
d_call: TRBD1
cdr3_nt: TGTGCCAGCAGTTTTTTGTCAGGGGGCGCGGGGTCACCCCTCCACTTT
cdr3_aa: CASSFLSGGAGSPLHF

v_call: TRBV7-2
j_call: TRBJ1-5
clone_size: NA
d_call: NA
cdr3_nt: TGTGCCAGCAGCTCCAATAACCAGCCCCAGCATTTT
cdr3_aa: CASSSNNQPQHF

v_call: TRBV28
j_call: TRBJ1-6
clone_size: NA
d_call: NA
cdr3_nt: TGTGCCAGCCGGGACACTAATAATTCACCCCTCCACTTT
cdr3_aa: CASRDTNNSPLHF

v_call: TRBV9
j_call: TRBJ1-6
clone_size: NA
d_call: TRBD1
cdr3_nt: TGTGCCAGCAGCGTAGGGGACAGGTTATTTTCACCCCTCCACTTT
cdr3_aa: CASSVGDRLFSPLHF

v_call: TRBV7-3
j_call: TRBJ1-2
clone_size: NA
d_call: TRBD1
cdr3_nt: TGTGCCAGCAGCCCCACCGGACAGGCTTCGGCTGGCTACACCTTC
cdr3_aa: CASSPTGQASAGYTF

v_call: TRBV18
j_call: TRBJ1-5
clone_size: NA
d_call: NA
cdr3_nt: TGTGCCAGCTCACCAGGACGGGATCAGCCCCAGCATTTT
cdr3_aa: CASSPGRDQPQHF

v_call: TRBV7-9
j_call: TRBJ1-5
clone_size: NA
d_call: NA
cdr3_nt: TGTGCCAGCAGCTTACAGGGAACCAATCAGCCCCAGCATTTT
cdr3_aa: CASSLQGTNQPQHF

v_call: TRBV5-1
j_call: TRBJ2-7
clone_size: NA
d_call: NA
cdr3_nt: TGCGCCAGCAGCGCGGGACACGAGCCTATCGAGCAGTACTTC
cdr3_aa: CASSAGHEPIEQYF

v_call: TRBV27
j_call: TRBJ1-4
clone_size: few
d_call: NA
cdr3_nt: TGTGCCAGCAGTTTATGGGGAAACCCAACTAATGAAAAACTGTTTTTT
cdr3_aa: CASSLWGNPTNEKLFF

v_call: TRBV7-2
j_call: TRBJ1-2
clone_size: NA
d_call: TRBD1
cdr3_nt: TGTGCCAGCAGCTTAGACCGGGACAGCTTCTATGGCTACACCTTC
cdr3_aa: CASSLDRDSFYGYTF

v_call: TRBV18
j_call: TRBJ1-1
clone_size: once
d_call: TRBD1
cdr3_nt: TGTGCCAGCTCACCACTTCGTCCCGGGACAGGAACGAACACTGAAGCTTTTTTT
cdr3_aa: CASSPLRPGTGTNTEAFF

v_call: TRBV15
j_call: TRBJ1-2
clone_size: NA
d_call: NA
cdr3_nt: TGTGCCACCAGCAGAGAAAGGGGCACGGGGGGCTACACCTTC
cdr3_aa: CATSRERGTGGYTF

v_call: TRBV6-4
j_call: TRBJ2-2
clone_size: NA
d_call: NA
cdr3_nt: TGTGCCAGCAGTGAACAGTACCCGAACACCGGGGAGCTGTTTTTT
cdr3_aa: CASSEQYPNTGELFF

v_call: TRBV19
j_call: TRBJ2-7
clone_size: NA
d_call: TRBD1
cdr3_nt: TGTGCCAGTAGTCGGGACAGGGGCCACGAGCAGTACTTC
cdr3_aa: CASSRDRGHEQYF

v_call: TRBV7-4
j_call: TRBJ1-1
clone_size: NA
d_call: NA
cdr3_nt: TGTGCCAGCAGCTTAGAGTTTCAGGGGCGAGGATCGGACACTGAAGCTTTCTTT
cdr3_aa: CASSLEFQGRGSDTEAFF